This T cell receptor beta chain came from a study of T cells after posttransplantation cyclophosphamide. Assay used: immunoSEQ multiplex PCR; TCRdb lists only in-frame clones, some missing. There are roughly 7,500 clones in the sample, none observed a single time. There are many counts of this clone. Cyclophosphamide on days +3 and +4 followed busulfan-fludarabine conditioning and a marrow graft. V was pared by 5 bases and J by 9 bases, with 16 bases between. The CDR3 has 13 residues. Germline V gene lookup returns CDR1 SGHVS and CDR2 FQNEAQ. The chain carries TRBV7-8 and TRBJ1-2; D ambiguous. The starting material was PBMCs, obtained after allogeneic stem cell transplant with posttransplant cyclophosphamide. The source of this sequence is a male patient younger than 35 who received an allogeneic stem cell transplant from an unrelated donor, was CMV-positive, and had acute and chronic GVHD. The graft donor may have given rise to some T cells. The DNA for the CDR3 is TGTGCCAGCAGCCCGATGGGCCGGATACGCTACACCTTC. Protein sequence: CASSPMGRIRYTF.